The 10 T cell receptor beta chains given below trace back to one sample, sequenced in a study of response to subunit inactivated influenza vaccine. MiXCR, run by TCRdb on the RT-PCR reads, gives a single entry per CDR3 protein. The sample has hundreds of thousands of distinct CDR3 sequences, around 15% seen once; the top ten hold 6% to 9.5%. The specimen comprised PBMCs from blood, sampled roughly 2 weeks before vaccination. The source is a man between 45 and 60 years old who received an inactivated influenza vaccine.

In its sample, this clonotype was seen a few times. The V and J genes are TRBV19 and TRBJ2-1, with TRBD2 matching over 12 bases. CDR3 length: 16 amino acids. With 5 bases clipped from V and 8 bases from J, the junction kept 10 bases outside the gene matches. Germline V gene lookup returns CDR1 LNHDA and CDR2 SQIVND (reference sequence). CDR3: CASSGRLAGEVDEQFF. CDR3 coding DNA: TGTGCCAGTAGTGGGAGACTAGCGGGAGAGGTCGATGAGCAGTTCTTC.

The chain uses TRBV19 and TRBJ2-3; unclear D gene. CDR1 and CDR2 from the germline V gene are LNHDA and SQIVND (reference sequence). The CDR3 loop spans 13 amino acids. The ends were cut back, 1 base at V and 4 bases at J, with 6 bases in the middle. CDR3 DNA: TGTGCCAGTAGTATAGCTGCGCCAGATACGCAGTATTTT. It translates to CASSIAAPDTQYF.

CDR3 region: CASSPPGRSTDTQYF. The CDR3 DNA reads TGTGCCAGCAGTCCTCCGGGACGGTCCACAGATACGCAGTATTTT. The chain joins TRBV7-9 to TRBJ2-3; D possibly matches TRBD1 or TRBD2 (5 bases each). Per germline, CDR1 SEHNR and CDR2 FQNEAQ (reference sequence). This CDR3 is 15 amino acids long. The V and J ends lost 6 bases and 2 bases respectively, with 15 bases between them.

The chain is built from TRBV7-6 and TRBJ2-5; 9 bases agree with TRBD2. This CDR3 is built from 16 residues. V dropped 5 bases and J dropped 1; count of bases not matched to a gene: 8. Germline CDR1 SGHVS, CDR2 FNYEAQ. The CDR3 protein is CASSLLSTSGQETQYF. CDR3 DNA: TGTGCCAGCAGCCTACTATCGACTAGCGGCCAAGAGACCCAGTACTTC.

Comments on this clonotype: Compared with germline, one end of the junction differs, possibly owing to a read error. The chain is built from TRBV3-1 and TRBJ2-3; 7 bases agree with TRBD2. CDR1 is LGHDT, CDR2 YNNKEL, per germline (reference sequence). The length of the CDR3 is 15 residues. The CDR3 region has the DNA TGTTCCAGCAGCCAAGTTATTAGCGGGTCAGATACGCAGTATTTT. It is translated as CSSSQVISGSDTQYF.

The table lists this clonotype with many counts. V is TRBV25-1 and J is TRBJ2-7; D tentatively reads TRBD1 or TRBD2 (5 bases each). The CDR3 totals 13 residues. From germline, CDR1 is MGHDK and CDR2 SYGVNS. Between the trimmed V and J ends, which lost 3 bases and 2 bases, there was a span of 8 bases. CDR3 region: CASSDGTTYEQYF. The DNA of the CDR3 is TGTGCCAGCAGTGACGGGACGACCTACGAGCAGTACTTC.

This clonotype turned up a few times. The V gene is TRBV12-3 or TRBV12-4, the J gene TRBJ2-7; no clear D gene. Trimming cost V 3 bases and J 4 bases, with 10 bases left between them. The length of the CDR3 is 13 residues. CDR3: CASSFGWSYEQYF. The CDR3, as DNA: TGTGCCAGCAGTTTCGGCTGGTCGTACGAGCAGTACTTC.

This clonotype was found a few times. This rearrangement joins TRBV9 to TRBJ2-5; unclear D gene. Germline V gives CDR1 SGDLS, CDR2 YYNGEE. The V end lost 3 bases, the J end lost 4 bases, and 13 bases lay between the germline ends. CDR3 length equals 14 residues. This CDR3 is CASSDHPRGETQYF. CDR3 coding DNA: TGTGCCAGCAGCGATCATCCCCGCGGAGAGACCCAGTACTTC.

This clonotype was seen ten or more times. The chain links TRBV12-3 or TRBV12-4 to TRBJ2-2; D not certain. The ends were cut back, 6 bases at V and 5 bases at J, with 10 bases in the middle. The CDR3 totals 13 residues. DNA of the CDR3: TGTGCCAGCAGCTTGGTCGGGACCGGGGAGCTGTTTTTT. As protein: CASSLVGTGELFF.

This clonotype was picked up a small number of times. The genes are TRBV7-2 and TRBJ2-1; D gene ambiguous. From germline, CDR1 is SGHTA and CDR2 FQGNSA. This CDR3 contains 14 residues. V shed 2 bases and J shed 4 bases, with 9 bases lying between them. The CDR3 spells CASSLFGAYNEQFF. CDR3 DNA sequence: TGTGCCAGCAGCTTATTCGGCGCGTACAATGAGCAGTTCTTC. Using reference TRBV7-2 and TRBJ2-1 for the parts outside the CDR3, the full variable domain is GAGVSQSPSNKVTEKGKDVELRCDPISGHTALYWYRQSLGQGLEFLIYFQGNSAPDKSGLPSDRFSAERTGGSVSTLTIQRTQQEDSAVYLCASSLFGAYNEQFFGPGTRLTVL.